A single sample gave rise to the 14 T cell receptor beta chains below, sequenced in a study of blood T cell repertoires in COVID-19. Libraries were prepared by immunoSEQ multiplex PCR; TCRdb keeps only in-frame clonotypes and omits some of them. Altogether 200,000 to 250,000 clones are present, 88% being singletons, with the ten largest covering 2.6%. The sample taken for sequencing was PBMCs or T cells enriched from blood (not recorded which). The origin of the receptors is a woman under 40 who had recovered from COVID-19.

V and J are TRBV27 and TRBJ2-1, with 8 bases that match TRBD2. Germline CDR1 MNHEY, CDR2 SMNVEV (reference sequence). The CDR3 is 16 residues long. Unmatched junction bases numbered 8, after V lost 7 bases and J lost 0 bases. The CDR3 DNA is TGTGCCAGCATGTATAGGAGCGGGAGCTCCTACAATGAGCAGTTCTTC. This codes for CASMYRSGSSYNEQFF.

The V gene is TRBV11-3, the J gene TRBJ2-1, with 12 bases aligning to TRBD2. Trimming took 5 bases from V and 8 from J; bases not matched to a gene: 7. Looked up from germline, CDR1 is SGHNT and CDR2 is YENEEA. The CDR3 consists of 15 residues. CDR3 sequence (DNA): TGTGCCAGCAGCGTACTAGCGGGGGGCAGGTATGAGCAGTTCTTC. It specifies CASSVLAGGRYEQFF.

The CDR3: CASSLGLSGLYGYTF. CDR3 in DNA: TGTGCCAGCAGCTTAGGCCTCTCAGGCCTCTATGGCTACACCTTC. The rearrangement uses TRBV13 and TRBJ1-2, with D unresolved. Germline loops: CDR1 PRHDT, CDR2 FYEKMQ (reference sequence). The CDR3 consists of 15 residues. The V end lost 0 bases, the J end lost 4 bases, and 12 bases lay between the germline ends.

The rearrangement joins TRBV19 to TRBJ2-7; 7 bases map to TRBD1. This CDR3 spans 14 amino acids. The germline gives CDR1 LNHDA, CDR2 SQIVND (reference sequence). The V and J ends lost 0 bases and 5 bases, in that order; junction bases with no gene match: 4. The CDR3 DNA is TGTGCCAGTAGTATAGATCGGGACAGACACGAGCAGTACTTC. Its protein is CASSIDRDRHEQYF.

The CDR3 is CASSTADSSYEQYF. CDR3 nucleotide sequence: TGTGCCAGCTCGACAGCGGACAGCTCCTACGAGCAGTACTTC. The chain combines TRBV6-5 with TRBJ2-7; a possible D gene is TRBD1 (6 bases). The germline gives CDR1 MNHEY, CDR2 SVGAGI. The CDR3 totals 14 residues. Trimming stripped 8 bases from V and 0 bases from J, with 14 bases between.

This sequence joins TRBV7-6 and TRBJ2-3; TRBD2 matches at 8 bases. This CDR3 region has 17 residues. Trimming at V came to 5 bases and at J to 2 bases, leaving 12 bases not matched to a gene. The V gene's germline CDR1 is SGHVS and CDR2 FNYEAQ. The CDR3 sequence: CASSPARAGVNTDTQYF. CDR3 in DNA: TGTGCCAGCAGCCCTGCTCGAGCGGGGGTCAACACAGATACGCAGTATTTT.

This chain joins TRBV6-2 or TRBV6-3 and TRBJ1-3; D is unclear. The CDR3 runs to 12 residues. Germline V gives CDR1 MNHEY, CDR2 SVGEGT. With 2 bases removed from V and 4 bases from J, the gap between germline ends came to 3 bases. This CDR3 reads CASSYAGNTIYF. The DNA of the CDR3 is TGTGCCAGCAGTTACGCGGGAAACACCATATATTTT.

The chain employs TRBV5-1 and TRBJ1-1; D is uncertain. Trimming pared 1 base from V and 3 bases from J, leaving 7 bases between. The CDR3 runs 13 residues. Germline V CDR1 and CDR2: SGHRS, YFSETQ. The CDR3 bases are TGCGCCAGCAGCTTGTTGGGAGACACTGAAGCTTTCTTT. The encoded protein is CASSLLGDTEAFF.

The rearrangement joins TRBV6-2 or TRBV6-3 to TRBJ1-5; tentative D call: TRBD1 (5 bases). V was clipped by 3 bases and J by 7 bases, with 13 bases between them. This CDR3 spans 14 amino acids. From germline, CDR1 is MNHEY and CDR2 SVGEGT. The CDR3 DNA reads TGTGCCAGCAGTTATGGGGGGGACGGGCAGCCCCAGCATTTT. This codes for CASSYGGDGQPQHF.

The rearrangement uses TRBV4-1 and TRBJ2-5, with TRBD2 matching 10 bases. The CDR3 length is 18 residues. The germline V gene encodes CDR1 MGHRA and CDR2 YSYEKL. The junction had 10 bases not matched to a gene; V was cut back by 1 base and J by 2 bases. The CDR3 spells CASSQVRRGLAEQETQYF. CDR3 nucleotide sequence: TGCGCCAGCAGCCAAGTTCGAAGAGGACTAGCGGAACAAGAGACCCAGTACTTC.

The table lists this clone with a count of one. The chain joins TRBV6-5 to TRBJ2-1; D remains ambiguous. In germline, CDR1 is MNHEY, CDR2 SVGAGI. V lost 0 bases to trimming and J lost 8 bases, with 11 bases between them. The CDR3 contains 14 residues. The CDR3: CASSYSGLLDEQFF. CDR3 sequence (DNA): TGTGCCAGCAGTTACTCGGGCCTATTAGATGAGCAGTTCTTC.

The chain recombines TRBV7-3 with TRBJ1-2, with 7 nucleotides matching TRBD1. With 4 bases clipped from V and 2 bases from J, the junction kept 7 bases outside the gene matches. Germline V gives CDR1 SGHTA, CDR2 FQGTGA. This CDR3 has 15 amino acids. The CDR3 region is CASSSPGQNNYGYTF. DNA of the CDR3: TGTGCCAGCAGCTCCCCGGGACAGAACAACTATGGCTACACCTTC.

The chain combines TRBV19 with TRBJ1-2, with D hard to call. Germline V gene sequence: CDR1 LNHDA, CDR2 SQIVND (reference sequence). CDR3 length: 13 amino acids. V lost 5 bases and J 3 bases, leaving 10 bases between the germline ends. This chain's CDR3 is CASSPEGYYGYTF. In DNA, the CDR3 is TGTGCCAGTAGTCCTGAGGGTTACTATGGCTACACCTTC.

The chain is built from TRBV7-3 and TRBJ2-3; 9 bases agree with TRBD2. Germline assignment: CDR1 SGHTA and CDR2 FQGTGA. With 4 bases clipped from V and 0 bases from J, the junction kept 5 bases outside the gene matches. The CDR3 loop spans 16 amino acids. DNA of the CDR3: TGTGCCAGCAGCTACGGACTAGCGCGGAGCACAGATACGCAGTATTTT. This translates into CASSYGLARSTDTQYF.